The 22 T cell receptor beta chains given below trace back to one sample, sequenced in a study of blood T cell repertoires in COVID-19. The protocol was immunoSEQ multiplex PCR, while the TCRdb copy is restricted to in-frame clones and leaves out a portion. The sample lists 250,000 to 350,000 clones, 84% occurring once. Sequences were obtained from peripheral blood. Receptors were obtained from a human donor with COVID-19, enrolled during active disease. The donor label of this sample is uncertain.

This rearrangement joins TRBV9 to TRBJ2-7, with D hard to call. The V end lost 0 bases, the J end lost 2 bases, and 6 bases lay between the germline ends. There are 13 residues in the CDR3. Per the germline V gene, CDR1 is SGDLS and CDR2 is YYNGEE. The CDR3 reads CASSVAGPYEQYF. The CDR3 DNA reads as TGTGCCAGCAGCGTAGCTGGGCCCTACGAGCAGTACTTC.

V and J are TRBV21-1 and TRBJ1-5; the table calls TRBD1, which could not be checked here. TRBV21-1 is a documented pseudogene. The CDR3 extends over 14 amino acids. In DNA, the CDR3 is TGTGCCAGCAGCAAAGAACAAGTGAATCAGCCCCAGCATTTT. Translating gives CASSKEQVNQPQHF.

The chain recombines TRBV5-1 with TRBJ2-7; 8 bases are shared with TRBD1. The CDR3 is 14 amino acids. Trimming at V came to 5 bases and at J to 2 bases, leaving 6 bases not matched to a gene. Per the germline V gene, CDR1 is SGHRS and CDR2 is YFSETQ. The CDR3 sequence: CASSLTTGAYEQYF. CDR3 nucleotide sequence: TGCGCCAGCAGTTTAACGACAGGGGCCTACGAGCAGTACTTC.

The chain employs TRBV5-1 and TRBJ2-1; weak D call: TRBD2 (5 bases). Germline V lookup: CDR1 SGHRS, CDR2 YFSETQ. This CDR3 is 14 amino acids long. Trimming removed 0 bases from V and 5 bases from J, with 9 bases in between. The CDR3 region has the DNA TGCGCCAGCAGCTTGGGCCCGCGGGACAATGAGCAGTTCTTC. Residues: CASSLGPRDNEQFF.

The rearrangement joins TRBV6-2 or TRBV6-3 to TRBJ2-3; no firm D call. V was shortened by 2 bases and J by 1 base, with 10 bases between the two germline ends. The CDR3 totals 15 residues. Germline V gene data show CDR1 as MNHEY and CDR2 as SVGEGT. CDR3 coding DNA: TGTGCCAGCAGTTACGAAGAGCCCCGCACAGATACGCAGTATTTT. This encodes CASSYEEPRTDTQYF.

The CDR3: CASRGLAGVKEQFF. CDR3 in DNA: TGTGCCAGTAGAGGACTAGCGGGAGTAAAGGAGCAGTTCTTC. The chain combines TRBV19 with TRBJ2-1; 13 nucleotides line up with TRBD2. CDR1 is LNHDA, CDR2 SQIVND, per germline (reference sequence). V dropped 6 bases and J dropped 10; count of bases not matched to a gene: 6. This CDR3 region has 14 residues.

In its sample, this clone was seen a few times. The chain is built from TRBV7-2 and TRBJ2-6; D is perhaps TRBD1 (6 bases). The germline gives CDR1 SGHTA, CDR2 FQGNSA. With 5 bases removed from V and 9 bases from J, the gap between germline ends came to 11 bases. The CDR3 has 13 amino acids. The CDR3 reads CASSEDRHNVLTF. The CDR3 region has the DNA TGTGCCAGCAGCGAGGACAGACACAACGTCCTGACTTTC.

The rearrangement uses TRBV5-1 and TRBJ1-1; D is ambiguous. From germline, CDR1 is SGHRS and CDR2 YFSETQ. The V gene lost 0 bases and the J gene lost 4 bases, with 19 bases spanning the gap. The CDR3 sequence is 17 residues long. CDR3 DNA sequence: TGCGCCAGCAGCTTGGTACTCGCAGGCCCGAGCCCCACTGAAGCTTTCTTT. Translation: CASSLVLAGPSPTEAFF.

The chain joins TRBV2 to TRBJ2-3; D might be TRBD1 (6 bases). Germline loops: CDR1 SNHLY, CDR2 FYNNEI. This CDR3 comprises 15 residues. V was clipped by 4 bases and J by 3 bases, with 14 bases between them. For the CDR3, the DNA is TGTGCCAGCAGTGGCCAGCAGGGGTGGACAGATACGCAGTATTTT. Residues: CASSGQQGWTDTQYF.

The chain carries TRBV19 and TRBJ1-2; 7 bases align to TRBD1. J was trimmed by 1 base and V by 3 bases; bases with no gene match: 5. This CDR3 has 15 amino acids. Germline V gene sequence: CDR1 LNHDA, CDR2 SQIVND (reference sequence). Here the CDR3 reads CASSIRQGNNYGYTF. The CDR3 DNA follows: TGTGCCAGTAGTATTCGACAGGGAAATAACTATGGCTACACCTTC.

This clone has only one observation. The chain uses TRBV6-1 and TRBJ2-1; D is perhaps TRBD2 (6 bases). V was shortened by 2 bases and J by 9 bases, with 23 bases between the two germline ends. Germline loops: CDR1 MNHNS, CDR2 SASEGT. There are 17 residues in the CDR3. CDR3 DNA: TGTGCCAGCAGTGAAAAGGGCCCGGGAAGGGGAGGCGGTGAGCAGTTCTTC. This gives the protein CASSEKGPGRGGGEQFF.

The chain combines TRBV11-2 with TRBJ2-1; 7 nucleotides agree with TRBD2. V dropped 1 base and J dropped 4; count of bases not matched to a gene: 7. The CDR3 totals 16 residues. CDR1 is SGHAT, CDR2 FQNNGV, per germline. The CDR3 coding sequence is TGTGCCAGCAGCTTAGTCGTGGGAGGGAGATACAATGAGCAGTTCTTC. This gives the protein CASSLVVGGRYNEQFF.

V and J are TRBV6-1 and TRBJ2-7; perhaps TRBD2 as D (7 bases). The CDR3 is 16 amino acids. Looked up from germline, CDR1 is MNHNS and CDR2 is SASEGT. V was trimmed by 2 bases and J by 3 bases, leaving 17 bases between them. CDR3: CASSERGAGLVYEQYF. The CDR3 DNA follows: TGTGCCAGCAGTGAAAGGGGGGCCGGACTAGTCTACGAGCAGTACTTC.

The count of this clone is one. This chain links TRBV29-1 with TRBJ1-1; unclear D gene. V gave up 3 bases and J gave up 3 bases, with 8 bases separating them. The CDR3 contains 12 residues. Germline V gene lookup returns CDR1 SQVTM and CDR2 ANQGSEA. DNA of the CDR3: TGCAGCGTTGACCTCGGTTACACTGAAGCTTTCTTT. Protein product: CSVDLGYTEAFF. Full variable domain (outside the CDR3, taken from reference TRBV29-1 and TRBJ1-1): SAVISQKPSRDICQRGTSLTIQCQVDSQVTMMFWYRQQPGQSLTLIATANQGSEATYESGFVIDKFPISRPNLTFSTLTVSNMSPEDSSIYLCSVDLGYTEAFFGQGTRLTVV.

CDR3 sequence: CASSSPQGSDSNTEAFF. The CDR3 bases are TGTGCCAGCTCATCCCCACAGGGATCGGATTCGAACACTGAAGCTTTCTTT. The rearrangement joins TRBV18 to TRBJ1-1; D might be TRBD1 (6 bases). The CDR3 length is 17 residues. Germline CDR1 KGHSH, CDR2 LQKENI. The V end lost 5 bases, the J end lost 1 base, and 20 bases lay between the germline ends.

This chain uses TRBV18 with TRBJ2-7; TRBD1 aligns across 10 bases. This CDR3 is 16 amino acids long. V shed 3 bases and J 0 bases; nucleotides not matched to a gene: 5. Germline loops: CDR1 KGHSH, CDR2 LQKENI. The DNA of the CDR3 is TGTGCCAGCTCACCCCGCGGGACAGGGGCCTCCTACGAGCAGTACTTC. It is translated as CASSPRGTGASYEQYF.

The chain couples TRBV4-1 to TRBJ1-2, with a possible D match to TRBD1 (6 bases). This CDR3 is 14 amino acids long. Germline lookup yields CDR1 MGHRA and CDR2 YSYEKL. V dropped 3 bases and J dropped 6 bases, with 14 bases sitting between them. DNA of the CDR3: TGCGCCAGCAGCCAGAGGACAGTTGGTGATGGCTACACCTTC. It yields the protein CASSQRTVGDGYTF.

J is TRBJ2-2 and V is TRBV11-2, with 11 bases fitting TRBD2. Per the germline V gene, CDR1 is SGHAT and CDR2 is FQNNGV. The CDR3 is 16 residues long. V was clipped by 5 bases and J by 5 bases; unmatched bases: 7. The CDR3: CASSKLAGVRTGELFF. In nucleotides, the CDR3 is TGTGCCAGCAGCAAACTAGCGGGAGTCCGGACCGGGGAGCTGTTTTTT.

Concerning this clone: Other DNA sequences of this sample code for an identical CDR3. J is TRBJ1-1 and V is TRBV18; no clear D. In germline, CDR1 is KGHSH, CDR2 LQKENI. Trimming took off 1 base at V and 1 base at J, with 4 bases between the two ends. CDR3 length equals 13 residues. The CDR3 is CASSPRQNTEAFF. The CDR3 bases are TGTGCCAGCTCACCACGGCAGAACACTGAAGCTTTCTTT.

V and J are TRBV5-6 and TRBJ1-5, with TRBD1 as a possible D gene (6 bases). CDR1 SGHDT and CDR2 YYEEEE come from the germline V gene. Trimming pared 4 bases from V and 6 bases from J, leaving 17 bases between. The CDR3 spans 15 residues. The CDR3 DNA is TGTGCCAGCAGCCGATGGGGGACACTGGGTCAGCCCCAGCATTTT. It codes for CASSRWGTLGQPQHF. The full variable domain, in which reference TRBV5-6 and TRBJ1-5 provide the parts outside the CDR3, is DAGVTQSPTHLIKTRGQQVTLRCSPKSGHDTVSWYQQALGQGPQFIFQYYEEEERQRGNFPDRFSGHQFPNYSSELNVNALLLGDSALYLCASSRWGTLGQPQHFGDGTRLSIL.

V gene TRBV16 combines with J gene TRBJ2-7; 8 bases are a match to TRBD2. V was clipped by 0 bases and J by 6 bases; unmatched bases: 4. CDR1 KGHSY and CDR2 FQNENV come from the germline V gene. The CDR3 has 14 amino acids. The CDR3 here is CASSQSSGASEQYF. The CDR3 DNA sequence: TGTGCCAGCAGCCAATCTAGCGGGGCGAGCGAGCAGTACTTC.

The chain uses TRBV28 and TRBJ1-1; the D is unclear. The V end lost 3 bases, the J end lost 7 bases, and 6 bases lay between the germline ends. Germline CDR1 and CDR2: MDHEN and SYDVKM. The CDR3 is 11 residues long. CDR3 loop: CASSFGIEAFF. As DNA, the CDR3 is TGTGCCAGCAGTTTCGGGATTGAAGCTTTCTTT.